Shown below are 12 T cell receptor beta chains from a single sample sequenced in a study of T-cell memory formation after mild COVID-19. MiXCR, applied by TCRdb to the 5' RACE reads, yields one record per CDR3 protein. Of about 58,000 distinct CDR3 sequences listed, around a quarter were seen once; the top ten hold approximately 43%. Sequencing input: PBMCs or a T cell subset sorted from them (not recorded which). The receptors originated from a man between 18 and 29 years old who had mild COVID-19 (a few samples of this study predate the infection). Cell type and time point are not known.

V usage is TRBV12-3 or TRBV12-4 and J usage is TRBJ1-6, with D perhaps TRBD1 (6 bases). Trimming pared 6 bases from V and 7 bases from J, leaving 19 bases between. The CDR3 sequence is 16 residues long. The CDR3 region has the DNA TGTGCCAGCAGCCCGGGGGGGCTGGATAGGAATTCACCCCTCCACTTT. This gives the protein CASSPGGLDRNSPLHF.

This clonotype has more than one count but fewer than ten. The chain is built from TRBV6-6 and TRBJ2-5; 10 bases match TRBD1. The CDR3 has 16 amino acids. The V gene end was trimmed by 6 bases and the J gene end by 2 bases; junction bases not matched to a gene: 9. CDR1 and CDR2 from the germline V gene are MNHNY and SVGAGI (reference sequence). In DNA, the CDR3 is TGTGCCAGCAGCCCAGTTTGGGACAGGGGACAAGAGACCCAGTACTTC. Residues: CASSPVWDRGQETQYF.

The gene calls are TRBV5-1 and TRBJ1-2; 8 bases are shared with TRBD1. The V segment lost 4 bases and the J segment 6 bases; nucleotides outside the gene matches: 14. The germline gives CDR1 SGHRS, CDR2 YFSETQ. The CDR3 is 16 amino acids. CDR3 DNA sequence: TGCGCCAGCAGCACCGGGACAGGTCCCCCGTGGGATGGCTACACCTTC. Its translation is CASSTGTGPPWDGYTF.

This clonotype occurred a few times. The chain combines TRBV9 with TRBJ2-1; D is uncertain. There are 15 residues in the CDR3. Germline V gene data show CDR1 as SGDLS and CDR2 as YYNGEE. V was clipped by 4 bases and J by 0 bases, with 11 bases between them. The CDR3 spells CASSHPSSSYNEQFF. The DNA for the CDR3 is TGTGCCAGCAGCCACCCCTCTAGCTCCTACAATGAGCAGTTCTTC.

The chain combines TRBV4-3 with TRBJ1-3; D ambiguous. The germline V gene has CDR1 LGHNA and CDR2 YSLEER. V was cut by 0 bases and J by 1 base, with 7 bases left in between. CDR3 length: 15 residues. The DNA for the CDR3 is TGCGCCAGCAGCCAAGAATGGCAGTCTGGAAACACCATATATTTT. Protein sequence: CASSQEWQSGNTIYF.

The chain uses TRBV6-2 or TRBV6-3 and TRBJ2-1, with D possibly being TRBD1 or TRBD2 (6 bases each). The CDR3 has 16 amino acids. Germline assignment: CDR1 MNHEY and CDR2 SVGEGT. Trimming cost V 6 bases and J 3 bases, with 18 bases left between them. CDR3 protein: CASSLTRGLSYNEQFF. The CDR3 DNA reads TGTGCCAGCAGCCTAACCCGGGGGCTTAGCTACAATGAGCAGTTCTTC.

This clonotype was counted only a few times. V and J are TRBV5-5 and TRBJ2-7; 8 positions match TRBD1. Trimming at V came to 4 bases and at J to 6 bases, leaving 3 bases not matched to a gene. CDR1 and CDR2 (germline): SGHKS, YYEKEE (reference sequence). The CDR3 runs 12 residues. Written as DNA, the CDR3 is TGTGCCAGCAGCGGGACAGGTCGCGAGCAGTACGTC. Protein product: CASSGTGREQYV.

The chain recombines TRBV12-3 or TRBV12-4 with TRBJ2-7; D gene unclear. The germline V and J ends were trimmed by 5 bases and 4 bases, with 9 bases remaining between them. The CDR3 runs to 12 residues. The CDR3, as DNA: TGTGCCAGCAGTCAGGCGGTATACGAGCAGTACTTC. Amino acid sequence: CASSQAVYEQYF.

This clonotype was seen a handful of times. The V and J genes are TRBV9 and TRBJ1-3; 8 positions match TRBD1. In germline, CDR1 is SGDLS, CDR2 YYNGEE. The CDR3 is made up of 15 amino acids. J was trimmed by 7 bases and V by 3 bases; bases with no gene match: 9. CDR3 nucleotides: TGTGCCAGCAGCGCACCCGGGACAGGTGGTAACACCATATATTTT. It yields the protein CASSAPGTGGNTIYF.

This clonotype occurred a few times. The V call is TRBV15, the J call TRBJ2-7; D remains unclear. In germline, CDR1 is LNHNV, CDR2 YYDKDF (reference sequence). CDR3 length equals 13 residues. V was clipped by 1 base and J by 2 bases, with 6 bases between them. The CDR3 here is CATSRGPAYEQYV. The CDR3 DNA reads as TGTGCCACCAGCAGAGGACCAGCCTACGAGCAGTACGTC.

This chain uses TRBV4-3 with TRBJ1-1; a possible D gene is TRBD1 (6 bases). The length of the CDR3 is 19 residues. Germline V gene sequence: CDR1 LGHNA, CDR2 YSLEER. V was pared by 0 bases and J by 5 bases, with 25 bases between. CDR3 protein: CASSQDHQEQGALGTEAFF. The CDR3 region has the DNA TGCGCCAGCAGCCAAGATCACCAGGAACAGGGAGCGTTGGGGACTGAAGCTTTCTTT.

V and J are TRBV11-2 and TRBJ2-5; no firm D call. V shed 0 bases and J shed 1 base, with 6 bases lying between them. There are 14 residues in the CDR3. The germline CDR1 and CDR2 sequences are SGHAT and FQNNGV. CDR3 sequence reads: CASSLDLTQETQYF. In nucleotides, the CDR3 is TGTGCCAGCAGCTTAGATTTGACCCAAGAGACCCAGTACTTC.